A selection of T cell receptor beta chains follows, all from one sample in a study of post-analysis software for immune sequencing data. Each CDR3 protein is one row after TCRdb ran MiXCR on the PCR reads. The sample has hundreds of thousands of distinct CDR3 sequences, roughly 27% seen once; the top ten hold more than 0.55%. Sequenced material: blood. These receptors originate from a girl aged 10 to 17 with multiple sclerosis. CDR3s include the opening cysteine and the closing phenylalanine or tryptophan. Each record gives: V gene, J gene, CDR3 protein.

TRBV29-1	TRBJ1-2	CSVREGTDFFGYTF
TRBV7-9	TRBJ1-6	CASSSGQGVWSPLHF
TRBV27	TRBJ2-3	CASSSGGAGDTQYF
TRBV10-3	TRBJ2-1	CAIRVSLAGVDEQFF
TRBV28	TRBJ2-3	CASSAPGQVNTDTQYF
TRBV7-2	TRBJ1-5	CASSRDRAGQPQHF
TRBV3-1	TRBJ2-1	CASSHSSGRLDEQFF
TRBV15	TRBJ1-2	CATSSGPLAGYTF
TRBV27	TRBJ1-5	CASSLGPSQPQHF
TRBV5-1	TRBJ2-1	CASSFSSGGYNEQFF
TRBV6-1	TRBJ2-7	CASSDSPIYEQYF
TRBV12-3/TRBV12-4	TRBJ1-2	CASSLTLMRGYTF
TRBV11-2	TRBJ1-2	CAGSPLSGTTGGYTF
TRBV5-6	TRBJ2-1	CASSSDSANEQFF
TRBV9	TRBJ2-3	CASSVDGRGLTDTQYF
TRBV29-1	TRBJ2-4	CSVVPRGNIQYF
TRBV29-1	TRBJ2-2	CSVGLAGTENTGKLFF
TRBV20-1	TRBJ2-3	CSASAGEGDTQYF
TRBV10-3	.	CAISERTQGIYEQYF